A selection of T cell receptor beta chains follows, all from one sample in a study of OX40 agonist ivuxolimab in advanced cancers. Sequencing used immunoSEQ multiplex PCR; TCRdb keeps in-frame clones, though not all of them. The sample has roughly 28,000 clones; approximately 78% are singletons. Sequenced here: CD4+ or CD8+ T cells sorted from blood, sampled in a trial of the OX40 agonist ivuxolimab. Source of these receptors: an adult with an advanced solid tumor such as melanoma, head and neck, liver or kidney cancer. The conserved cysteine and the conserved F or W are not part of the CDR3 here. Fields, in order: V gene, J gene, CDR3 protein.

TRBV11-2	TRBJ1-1	ASSFSGGTEAF
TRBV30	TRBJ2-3	AWSWEPDTQY
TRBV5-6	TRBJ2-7	ASSFLAEIYEQY
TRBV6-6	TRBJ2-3	ASSYEVSSYTDMQY
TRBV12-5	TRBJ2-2	ASGLGSGELF
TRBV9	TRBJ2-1	ASSVGAGASNEQF
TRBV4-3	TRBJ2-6	ASSQNPDSGANVLT
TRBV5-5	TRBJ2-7	ASSLTGYEQY
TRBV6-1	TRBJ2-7	ASISLGDVYEQY
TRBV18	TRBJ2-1	ASSPGLAGVYEQF
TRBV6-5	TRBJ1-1	ASSYSSGTGTEAF
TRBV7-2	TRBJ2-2	ASSSSGNPDTGELF
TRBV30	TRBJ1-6	AWSVMANSPLH
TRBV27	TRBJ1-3	ASSPRGGSGNTIY
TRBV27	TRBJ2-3	ASSLGRGRFTDTQY
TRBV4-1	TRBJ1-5	ASSQVQGARNQPQH
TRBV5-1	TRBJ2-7	ASSFAGPGGEQY
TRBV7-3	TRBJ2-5	ARSGWGQPN
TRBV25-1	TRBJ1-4	ASSERGEREKLF
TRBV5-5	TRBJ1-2	ASSLGQGLGGYT
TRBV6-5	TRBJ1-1	ASSYSQGPEAF
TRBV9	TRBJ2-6	ASNTRVSGANVLT
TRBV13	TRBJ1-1	ASSLGEGREGTEAF
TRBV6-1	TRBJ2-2	ASTDRVSNTGELF
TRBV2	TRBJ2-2	ASSVDPGELF
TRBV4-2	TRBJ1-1	ASSQSSSAF
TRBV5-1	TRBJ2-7	ASSLPRGSASPYEQY
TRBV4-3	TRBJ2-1	ASSQDVSLAYNEQF
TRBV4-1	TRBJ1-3	ASSQERGTPSW
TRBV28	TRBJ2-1	ASSPGTAIDNEQF
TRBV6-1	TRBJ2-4	ASSERGGWAKNIQY
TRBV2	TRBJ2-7	ATFWVPTYEQY